This T cell receptor (beta chain) derives from a study of cytomegalovirus exposure and HLA in healthy donors. The CDR3 sequence is 14 residues long. V lost 3 bases, J lost 3 bases, and 12 bases lay in between. From germline, CDR1 is SGHRS and CDR2 YFSETQ. Overall study findings and caveats: It was assumed in the presence/absence analyses that sequencing depth was roughly uniform across donors. Earlier analysis found most TCR beta V segments productive about 87% or about 30% of the time.

PCR amplification relied on 60 Vbeta primers (plus 13 Jbeta primers). Clones were sequenced by immunoSEQ multiplex PCR, and TCRdb holds only the in-frame ones, with some missing. The sample carries approximately 160,000 clones, around 79% recorded once. Regarding this clone: Its cognate antigen is unknown.

The V gene is TRBV5-1, the J gene TRBJ2-5; perhaps TRBD2 as D (6 bases). The clonotype comes from a male donor in good health and CMV-seronegative. The sequencing sample was made of PBMCs. CDR3 coding DNA: TGCGCCAGCAGCTCCTGGACTAAAAAAGAGACCCAGTACTTC. Translating it yields CASSSWTKKETQYF.